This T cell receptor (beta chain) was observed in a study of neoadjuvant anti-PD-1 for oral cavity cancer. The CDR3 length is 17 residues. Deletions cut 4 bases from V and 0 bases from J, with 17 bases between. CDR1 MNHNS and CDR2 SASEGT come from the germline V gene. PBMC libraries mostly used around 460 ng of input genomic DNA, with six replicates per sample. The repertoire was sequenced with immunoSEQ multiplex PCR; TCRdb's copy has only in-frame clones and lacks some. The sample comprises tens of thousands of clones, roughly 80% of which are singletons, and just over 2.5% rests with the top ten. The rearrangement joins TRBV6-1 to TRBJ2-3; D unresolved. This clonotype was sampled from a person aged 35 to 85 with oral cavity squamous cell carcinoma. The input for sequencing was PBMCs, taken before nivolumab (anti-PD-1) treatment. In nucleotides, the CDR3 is TGTGCCAGCAGTGGCCCTTACCGGCTCCGCAGCACAGATACGCAGTATTTT. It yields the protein CASSGPYRLRSTDTQYF.